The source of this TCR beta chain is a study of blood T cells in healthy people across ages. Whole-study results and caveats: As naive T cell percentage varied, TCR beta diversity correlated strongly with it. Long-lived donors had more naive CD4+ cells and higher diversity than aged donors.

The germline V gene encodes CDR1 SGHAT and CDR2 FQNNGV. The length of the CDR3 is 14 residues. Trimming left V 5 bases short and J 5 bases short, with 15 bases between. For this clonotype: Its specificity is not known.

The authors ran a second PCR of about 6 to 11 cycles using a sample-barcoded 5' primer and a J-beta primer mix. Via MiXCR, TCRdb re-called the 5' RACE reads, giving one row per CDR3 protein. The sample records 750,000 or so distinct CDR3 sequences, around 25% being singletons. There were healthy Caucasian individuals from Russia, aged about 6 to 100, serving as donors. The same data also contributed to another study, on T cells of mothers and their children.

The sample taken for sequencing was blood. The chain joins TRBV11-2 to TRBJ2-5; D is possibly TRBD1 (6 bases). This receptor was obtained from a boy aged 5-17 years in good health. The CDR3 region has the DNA TGTGCCAGCAGCCCCAGGGGTCCGGGCGAGACCCAGTACTTC. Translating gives CASSPRGPGETQYF.